These 25 T cell receptor beta chains share one sample of origin, sequenced in a study of blood T cell repertoires in COVID-19. TCRdb's copy holds only in-frame clones and misses some; the assay was immunoSEQ multiplex PCR. Among some 380,000 clones listed, 85% to 90% were seen once. The sequenced sample was peripheral blood. All receptors come from a man between 18 and 29 years old with active or convalescent COVID-19.

The chain is built from TRBV18 and TRBJ2-1; D is undetermined. CDR1 and CDR2 from the germline V gene are KGHSH and LQKENI. The V end was cut by 3 bases, the J end by 4 bases, with 13 bases between. This CDR3 is built from 15 residues. Here the CDR3 DNA reads TGTGCCAGCTCACCCTTGGGCCCTACGTACAATGAGCAGTTCTTC. Translated: CASSPLGPTYNEQFF.

The V gene is TRBV11-2, the J gene TRBJ2-7, with 13 positions matching TRBD2. Germline CDR1 reads SGHAT; CDR2 reads FQNNGV. V gave up 6 bases and J gave up 2 bases; unmatched junction bases: 7. This CDR3 comprises 16 residues. The CDR3 DNA sequence: TGTGCCAGCAGTCTACTAGCGGGGGGGCCCACCTACGAGCAGTACTTC. Encoded protein: CASSLLAGGPTYEQYF.

The chain carries TRBV29-1 and TRBJ1-2; unclear D gene. Germline CDR1 SQVTM, CDR2 ANQGSEA. The V and J ends lost 0 bases and 10 bases respectively, with 12 bases between them. This CDR3 spans 12 amino acids. The chain's CDR3 is CSVEDPRDLYTF. The DNA for the CDR3 is TGCAGCGTTGAAGACCCCCGAGATCTCTACACCTTC.

This chain links TRBV5-6 with TRBJ2-3, with a possible D match to TRBD1 (6 bases). In germline, CDR1 is SGHDT, CDR2 YYEEEE. The CDR3 contains 14 residues. Trimming removed 6 bases from V and 2 bases from J, with 13 bases in between. The CDR3 protein is CASINRDHTDTQYF. CDR3 DNA: TGTGCCAGCATAAACAGGGACCACACAGATACGCAGTATTTT.

This chain connects TRBV7-2 to TRBJ2-2; 9 positions match TRBD2. The CDR3 consists of 14 residues. In germline, CDR1 is SGHTA, CDR2 FQGNSA. V gave up 5 bases and J gave up 7 bases; unmatched junction bases: 5. Written as DNA, the CDR3 is TGTGCCAGCAGCCGGGGACTAGCCGGCGGGGAGCTGTTTTTT. Protein sequence: CASSRGLAGGELFF.

V gene TRBV28 combines with J gene TRBJ1-5, with 8 bases that match TRBD1. Germline V CDR1 and CDR2: MDHEN, SYDVKM. The CDR3 spans 16 residues. The junction had 7 bases not matched to a gene; V was cut back by 6 bases and J by 0 bases. The CDR3 here is CASRSGGVYSNQPQHF. The CDR3, as DNA: TGTGCCAGCAGGTCAGGGGGCGTATATAGCAATCAGCCCCAGCATTTT. Using reference TRBV28 and TRBJ1-5 for the parts outside the CDR3, the full variable domain is DVKVTQSSRYLVKRTGEKVFLECVQDMDHENMFWYRQDPGLGLRLIYFSYDVKMKEKGDIPEGYSVSREKKERFSLILESASTNQTSMYLCASRSGGVYSNQPQHFGDGTRLSIL.

The rearrangement joins TRBV12-3 or TRBV12-4 to TRBJ1-2; D gene ambiguous. The CDR3 runs 12 residues. Trimming pared 7 bases from V and 6 bases from J, leaving 12 bases between. The CDR3 is CASTKRRDGYTF. CDR3 nucleotide sequence: TGTGCCAGCACCAAGAGGCGGGATGGCTACACCTTC.

V usage is TRBV7-3 and J usage is TRBJ2-1; 12 bases line up with TRBD2. This CDR3 has 15 amino acids. With V trimmed by 5 bases and J by 7 bases, 6 bases remained unmatched. Per the germline V gene, CDR1 is SGHTA and CDR2 is FQGTGA. DNA of the CDR3: TGTGCCAGCAGCACCCAGACTAGCGGGGGTAATGAGCAGTTCTTC. It yields the protein CASSTQTSGGNEQFF.

The chain joins TRBV27 to TRBJ2-3; D perhaps matches TRBD1 (5 bases). Germline V CDR1 and CDR2: MNHEY, SMNVEV (reference sequence). V was clipped by 4 bases and J by 3 bases, with 5 bases between them. CDR3 length equals 12 residues. The CDR3 reads CASSSGTDTQYF. As DNA, the CDR3 is TGTGCCAGCAGTTCAGGGACAGATACGCAGTATTTT.

On this clone itself: A junction boundary mismatches the germline segment, possibly from a read error. The sample contains more than one DNA sequence encoding this CDR3. This sequence joins TRBV5-1 and TRBJ1-2, with 7 bases identical to TRBD1. CDR3 length: 14 amino acids. Germline V CDR1 and CDR2: SGHRS, YFSETQ. CDR3: CASSLGQFNYGYTF. The CDR3 region has the DNA TGCGCCAGCAGTTTGGGACAGTTTAACTATGGCTACACCTTC.

Notes on this clone: A read error may produce the germline difference seen at one junction end. The rearrangement links TRBV28 to TRBJ2-7; possibly TRBD2 for D (5 bases). Germline V CDR1 and CDR2: MDHEN, SYDVKM. The CDR3 covers 13 residues. The CDR3 nucleotides are TGTGCCAGCAGTTTATTATCCGGGAACGAGGAGTACTTC. It specifies CASSLLSGNEEYF.

The CDR3 spells CASSFLAEPYEQYF. The CDR3, as DNA: TGTGCCAGCAGTTTCCTAGCAGAGCCCTACGAGCAGTACTTC. J is TRBJ2-7 and V is TRBV28; D is perhaps TRBD2 (5 bases). Germline loops: CDR1 MDHEN, CDR2 SYDVKM. The CDR3 consists of 14 residues. V gave up 3 bases and J gave up 2 bases, with 11 bases separating them. Full variable domain (remainder filled in from reference TRBV28 and TRBJ2-7): DVKVTQSSRYLVKRTGEKVFLECVQDMDHENMFWYRQDPGLGLRLIYFSYDVKMKEKGDIPEGYSVSREKKERFSLILESASTNQTSMYLCASSFLAEPYEQYFGPGTRLTVT.

As concerns this clone: A read error may account for a junction end that differs from germline. This chain joins TRBV15 and TRBJ2-5; TRBD2 might be the D (5 bases). The CDR3 length is 13 residues. Germline lookup yields CDR1 LNHNV and CDR2 YYDKDF (reference sequence). In DNA, the CDR3 is TGTGCCACCAGCGGAGAGGGCAAGGAGACCCAGTACTTC. It is translated as CATSGEGKETQYF.

The chain recombines TRBV27 with TRBJ2-2; 7 nucleotides align to TRBD1. The CDR3 runs to 16 residues. The V segment lost 3 bases and the J segment 6 bases; nucleotides outside the gene matches: 10. Germline lookup yields CDR1 MNHEY and CDR2 SMNVEV (reference sequence). In DNA form, the CDR3 reads TGTGCCAGCAGTTTTATCGACAGGGTTGGTTCCGGGGAGCTGTTTTTT. Protein product: CASSFIDRVGSGELFF.

V is TRBV27 and J is TRBJ2-7; a possible D gene is TRBD2 (5 bases). Germline V CDR1 and CDR2: MNHEY, SMNVEV (reference sequence). The germline V and J ends were trimmed by 9 bases and 2 bases, with 14 bases remaining between them. The CDR3 is 13 residues long. CDR3 sequence (DNA): TGTGCCAGTGCAATGTCGACTACCTACGAGCAGTACTTC. It specifies CASAMSTTYEQYF.

This clone was detected a few times. The J gene is TRBJ1-5, the V gene TRBV6-6; D possibly corresponds to TRBD1 (6 bases). Trimming removed 7 bases at V and 0 bases at J, with 13 bases between. The germline V gene encodes CDR1 MNHNY and CDR2 SVGAGI (reference sequence). CDR3 length: 15 residues. Here the CDR3 DNA reads TGTGCCAGCACACAAGGGGGTTATAGCAATCAGCCCCAGCATTTT. This translates into CASTQGGYSNQPQHF.

The chain recombines TRBV19 with TRBJ1-1; D is undetermined. The germline V and J ends were trimmed by 5 bases and 5 bases, with 12 bases remaining between them. This CDR3 region has 13 residues. The germline V gene encodes CDR1 LNHDA and CDR2 SQIVND (reference sequence). CDR3 coding DNA: TGTGCCAGTAGTTTTTATGGTCGGACTGAAGCTTTCTTT. This encodes CASSFYGRTEAFF.

This chain links TRBV27 with TRBJ2-1; 7 bases line up with TRBD2. CDR3 length: 15 residues. V was pared by 6 bases and J by 7 bases, with 12 bases of the junction left unmatched. The germline gives CDR1 MNHEY, CDR2 SMNVEV (reference sequence). CDR3 amino acids: CASSRYAGVWNEQFF. The CDR3 DNA sequence: TGTGCCAGCAGCCGGTATGCGGGAGTATGGAATGAGCAGTTCTTC.

The count of this clone is one. The chain carries TRBV5-1 and TRBJ2-7; D might be TRBD1 (5 bases). The CDR3 totals 12 residues. Trimming left V 2 bases short and J 5 bases short, with 8 bases between. Germline assignment: CDR1 SGHRS and CDR2 YFSETQ. CDR3 residues: CASSFQGHEQYF. CDR3 in DNA: TGCGCCAGCAGCTTCCAGGGCCACGAGCAGTACTTC.

The chain is built from TRBV11-1 and TRBJ2-7; tentatively, D is TRBD1 (5 bases). Trimming cost V 5 bases and J 0 bases, with 17 bases left between them. Germline loops: CDR1 SGHAT, CDR2 FQDESV (reference sequence). This CDR3 is built from 16 residues. The CDR3 DNA is TGTGCCAGCAGCCTATATTTAGCCAGGGACTCCTACGAGCAGTACTTC. It yields the protein CASSLYLARDSYEQYF.

J is TRBJ2-1 and V is TRBV28; D not resolved. V was cut by 6 bases and J by 5 bases, with 11 bases left in between. This CDR3 contains 13 residues. Germline V gene data show CDR1 as MDHEN and CDR2 as SYDVKM. The CDR3: CASREPSNNEQFF. For the CDR3, the DNA is TGTGCCAGCAGGGAGCCGTCCAACAATGAGCAGTTCTTC.

The chain is built from TRBV7-6 and TRBJ2-3, with 11 positions matching TRBD2. Trimming cost V 1 base and J 2 bases; bases outside gene matches: 5. The CDR3 sequence is 17 residues long. Germline assignment: CDR1 SGHVS and CDR2 FNYEAQ. The CDR3, as DNA: TGTGCCAGCAGCTTAGGGTTAGCGGGGGGGTACACAGATACGCAGTATTTT. It codes for CASSLGLAGGYTDTQYF.

This clone was picked up a small number of times. The chain has TRBV5-1 and TRBJ2-1; D not certain. With 2 bases removed from V and 2 bases from J, the gap between germline ends came to 5 bases. The CDR3 totals 13 residues. Germline CDR1 SGHRS, CDR2 YFSETQ. The DNA of the CDR3 is TGCGCCAGCAGCTTTCTCCCCTACAATGAGCAGTTCTTC. Encoded protein: CASSFLPYNEQFF.

Of note for this clone: The germline gene is not matched at one end of the junction; a read error may be the cause. The chain links TRBV7-2 to TRBJ2-6, with TRBD1 identical over 11 bases. CDR1 SGHTA and CDR2 FQGNSA come from the germline V gene. This CDR3 is 17 amino acids long. The CDR3 region is CASRPGQGAAGANVLTF. CDR3 coding DNA: TGTGCCAGCAGACCCGGACAGGGGGCAGCAGGGGCCAACGTGCTGACTTTC.

CDR3 nucleotides: TGTGCCAGCTCCCCCTCGACAGGACGCAGCTACGAGCAGTACTTC. This codes for CASSPSTGRSYEQYF. The rearrangement links TRBV2 to TRBJ2-7; a weak D match, TRBD1 (6 bases). The V gene's germline CDR1 is SNHLY and CDR2 FYNNEI. The CDR3 sequence is 15 residues long. Trimming left V 8 bases short and J 3 bases short, with 20 bases between. Drawing the rest from reference TRBV2 and TRBJ2-7, the complete variable domain is EPEVTQTPSHQVTQMGQEVILRCVPISNHLYFYWYRQILGQKVEFLVSFYNNEISEKSEIFDDQFSVERPDGSNFTLKIRSTKLEDSAMYFCASSPSTGRSYEQYFGPGTRLTVT.